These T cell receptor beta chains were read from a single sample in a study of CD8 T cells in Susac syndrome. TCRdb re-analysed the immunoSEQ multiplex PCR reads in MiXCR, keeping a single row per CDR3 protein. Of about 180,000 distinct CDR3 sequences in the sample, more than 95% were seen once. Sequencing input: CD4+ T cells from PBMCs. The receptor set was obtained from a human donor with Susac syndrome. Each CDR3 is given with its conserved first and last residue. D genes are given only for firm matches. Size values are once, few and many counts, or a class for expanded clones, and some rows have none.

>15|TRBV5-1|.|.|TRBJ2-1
CASSSLGGVGHEQFF
TGCGCCAGCAGCTCCCTTGGCGGGGTGGGGCATGAGCAGTTCTTC
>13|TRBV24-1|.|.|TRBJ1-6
CATSRDGNSPLHF
TGTGCCACCAGCCGGGACGGTAATTCACCCCTCCACTTT
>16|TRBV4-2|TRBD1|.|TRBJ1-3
CASSPGQANSGNTIYF
TGTGCCAGCAGCCCGGGACAGGCAAACTCTGGAAACACCATATATTTT
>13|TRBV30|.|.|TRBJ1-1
CACRTTVGTEAFF
TGTGCCTGCCGAACGACAGTCGGAACTGAAGCTTTCTTT
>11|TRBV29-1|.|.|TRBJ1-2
CSVQGPDGYTF
TGCAGCGTTCAGGGACCGGATGGCTACACCTTC
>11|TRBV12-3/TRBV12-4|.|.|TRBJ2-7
CASSFYYEQYF
TGTGCCAGCAGTTTCTATTACGAGCAGTACTTC
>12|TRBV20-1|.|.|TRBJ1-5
CSASVRYQPQHF
TGCAGTGCTAGTGTAAGGTACCAGCCCCAGCATTTT
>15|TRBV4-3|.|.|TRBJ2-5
CASSQVEGSQETQYF
TGCGCCAGCAGCCAAGTTGAGGGGTCCCAAGAGACCCAGTACTTC
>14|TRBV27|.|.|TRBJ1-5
CASSLSAGNQPQHF
TGTGCCAGCAGTTTATCGGCCGGGAATCAGCCCCAGCATTTT
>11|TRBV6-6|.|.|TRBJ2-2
CASIETGELFF
TGTGCCAGCATCGAAACCGGGGAGCTGTTTTTT
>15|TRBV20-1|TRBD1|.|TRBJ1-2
CSASKGQTGAYGYTF
TGCAGTGCTAGTAAGGGACAGACAGGGGCTTATGGCTACACCTTC
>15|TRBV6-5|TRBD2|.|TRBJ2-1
CASRSLAGGGNEQFF
TGTGCCAGCAGATCCCTAGCGGGAGGAGGGAATGAGCAGTTCTTC
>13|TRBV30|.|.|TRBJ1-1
CAWSRGTAGEAFF
TGTGCCTGGAGCCGCGGGACGGCGGGGGAAGCTTTCTTT
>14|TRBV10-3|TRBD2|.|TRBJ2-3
CAISEGLAPDTQYF
TGTGCCATCTCGGAGGGACTAGCGCCAGATACGCAGTATTTT
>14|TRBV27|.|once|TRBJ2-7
CASAWGQGPYEQYF
TGTGCCAGCGCCTGGGGCCAGGGCCCCTACGAGCAGTACTTC
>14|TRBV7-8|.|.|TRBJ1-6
CASSEGTSNSPLHF
TGTGCCAGCAGTGAGGGGACAAGTAATTCACCCCTCCACTTT
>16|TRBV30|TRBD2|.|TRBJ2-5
CAWSAGGLAGGETQYF
TGTGCCTGGAGTGCCGGAGGGCTAGCGGGAGGGGAGACCCAGTACTTC